This T cell receptor (beta chain) is from a study of graft-versus-host responses after intestinal transplantation. The count of this clone is one. The antigen is not known. The protocol was immunoSEQ multiplex PCR, while the TCRdb copy is restricted to in-frame clones and leaves out a portion. The sample holds about 94,000 clones, 75% to 95% seen once. Germline-derived CDR1 and CDR2 are SGDLS and YYNGEE. Trimming removed 3 bases from V and 3 bases from J; junction bases left unmatched: 11. This CDR3 region has 16 residues. This chain connects TRBV9 to TRBJ2-7, with TRBD2 identical over 8 bases. This material consisted of unstimulated CD8+ T cells sorted from spleen or lymph node cells, taken before intestinal transplant. The receptor was derived from a human donor who received an intestinal transplant. DNA for the CDR3: TGTGCCAGCAGCGCGACTCCCCAGCGGGGGTACTACGAGCAGTACTTC. It translates to CASSATPQRGYYEQYF.